This T cell receptor beta chain emerged from a study of blood T cell repertoires in COVID-19. Method: immunoSEQ multiplex PCR; TCRdb's copy keeps in-frame clones and lacks some. The table lists approximately 290,000 clones, approximately 89% of them singletons, with roughly 11% in the top ten. With 1 base removed from V and 0 bases from J, the gap between germline ends came to 10 bases. This CDR3 is 16 amino acids long. Germline values: CDR1 SGHVS, CDR2 FQNEAQ. The chain uses TRBV7-8 and TRBJ1-5; D is undetermined. This TCR was sampled from a woman aged 25 to 45 with COVID-19, enrolled during active disease. Sequencing used peripheral blood. The CDR3 nucleotides read TGTGCCAGCAGCTTAGTCGGTTTATATAGCAATCAGCCCCAGCATTTT. The encoded protein is CASSLVGLYSNQPQHF.